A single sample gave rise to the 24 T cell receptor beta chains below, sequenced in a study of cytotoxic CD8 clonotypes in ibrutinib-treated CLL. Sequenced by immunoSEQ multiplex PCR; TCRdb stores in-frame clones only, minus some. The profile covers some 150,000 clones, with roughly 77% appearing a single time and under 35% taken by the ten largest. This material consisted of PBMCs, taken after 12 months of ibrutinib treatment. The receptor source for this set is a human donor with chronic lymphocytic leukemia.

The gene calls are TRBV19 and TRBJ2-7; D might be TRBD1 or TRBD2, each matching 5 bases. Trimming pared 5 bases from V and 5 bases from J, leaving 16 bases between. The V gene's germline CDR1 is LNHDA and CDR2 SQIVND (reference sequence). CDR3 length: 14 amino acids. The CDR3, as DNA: TGTGCCAGTAGTTTCGGGGCAGTCATAGACGAGCAGTACTTC. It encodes CASSFGAVIDEQYF.

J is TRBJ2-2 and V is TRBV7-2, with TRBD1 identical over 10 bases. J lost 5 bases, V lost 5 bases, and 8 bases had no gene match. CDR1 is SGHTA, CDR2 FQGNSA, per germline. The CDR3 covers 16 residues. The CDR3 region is CASSPSGQGLTGELFF. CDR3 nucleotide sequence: TGTGCCAGCAGCCCCTCGGGACAGGGGTTGACCGGGGAGCTGTTTTTT.

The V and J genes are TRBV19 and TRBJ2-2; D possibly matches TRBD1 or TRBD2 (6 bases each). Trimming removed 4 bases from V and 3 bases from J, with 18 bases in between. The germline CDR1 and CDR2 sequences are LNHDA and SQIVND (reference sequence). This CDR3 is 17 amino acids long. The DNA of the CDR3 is TGTGCCAGTAGTAGGAGGGGCGGACAGTGGGACACCGGGGAGCTGTTTTTT. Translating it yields CASSRRGGQWDTGELFF.

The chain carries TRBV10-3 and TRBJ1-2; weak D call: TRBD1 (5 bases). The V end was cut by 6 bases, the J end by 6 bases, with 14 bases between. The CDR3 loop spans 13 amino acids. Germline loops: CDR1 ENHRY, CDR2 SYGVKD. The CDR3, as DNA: TGTGCCATCAGAGGGGACGGGAGAGATGGCTACACCTTC. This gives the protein CAIRGDGRDGYTF.

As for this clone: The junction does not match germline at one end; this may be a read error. The CDR3 reads CASTLGGDTDTQYF. CDR3 bases: TGCGCCAGCACCTTGGGGGGGGACACAGATACGCAGTATTTT. The chain recombines TRBV5-1 with TRBJ2-3; TRBD2 matches at 7 bases. Per the germline V gene, CDR1 is SGHRS and CDR2 is YFSETQ. This CDR3 has 14 amino acids.

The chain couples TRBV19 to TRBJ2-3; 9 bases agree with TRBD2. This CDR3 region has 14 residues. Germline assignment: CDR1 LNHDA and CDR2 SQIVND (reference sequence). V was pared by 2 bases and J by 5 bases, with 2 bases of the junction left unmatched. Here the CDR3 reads CASSIQRGVDTQYF. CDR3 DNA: TGTGCCAGTAGTATACAGCGGGGGGTAGATACGCAGTATTTT.

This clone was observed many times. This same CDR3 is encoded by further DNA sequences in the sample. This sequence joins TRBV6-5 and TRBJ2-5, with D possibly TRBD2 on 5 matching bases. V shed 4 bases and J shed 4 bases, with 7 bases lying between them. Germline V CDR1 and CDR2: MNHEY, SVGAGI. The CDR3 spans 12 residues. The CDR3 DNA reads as TGTGCCAGCAGTTTGGGGAGAGAGACCCAGTACTTC. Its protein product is CASSLGRETQYF.

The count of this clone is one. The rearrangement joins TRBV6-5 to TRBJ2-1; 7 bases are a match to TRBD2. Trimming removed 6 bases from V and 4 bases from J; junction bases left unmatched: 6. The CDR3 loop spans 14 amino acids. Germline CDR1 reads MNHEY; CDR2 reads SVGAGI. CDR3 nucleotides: TGTGCCAGCAGCAGCGGGACCCCTTACAATGAGCAGTTCTTC. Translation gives CASSSGTPYNEQFF.

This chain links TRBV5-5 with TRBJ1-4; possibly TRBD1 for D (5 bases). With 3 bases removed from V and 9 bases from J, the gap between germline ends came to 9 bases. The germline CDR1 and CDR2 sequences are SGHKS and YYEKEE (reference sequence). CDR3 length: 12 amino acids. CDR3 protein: CASSSTAKKLFF. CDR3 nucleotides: TGTGCCAGCAGCTCGACAGCGAAAAAACTGTTTTTT. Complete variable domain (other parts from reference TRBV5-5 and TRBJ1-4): DAGVTQSPTHLIKTRGQQVTLRCSPISGHKSVSWYQQVLGQGPQFIFQYYEKEERGRGNFPDRFSARQFPNYSSELNVNALLLGDSALYLCASSSTAKKLFFGSGTQLSVL.

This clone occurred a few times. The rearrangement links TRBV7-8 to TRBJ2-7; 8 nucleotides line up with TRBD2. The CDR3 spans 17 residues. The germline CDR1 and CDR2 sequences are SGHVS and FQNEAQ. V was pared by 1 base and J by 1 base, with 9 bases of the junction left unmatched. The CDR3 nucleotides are TGTGCCAGCAGCTTAGTTAGCCGGCTAGCGGGTTCCTACGAGCAGTACTTC. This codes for CASSLVSRLAGSYEQYF.

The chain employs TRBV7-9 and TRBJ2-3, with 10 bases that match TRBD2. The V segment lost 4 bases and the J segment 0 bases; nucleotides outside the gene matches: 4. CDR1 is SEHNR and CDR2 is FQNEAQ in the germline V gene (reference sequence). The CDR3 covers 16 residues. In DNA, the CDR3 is TGTGCCAGCAGCTCTGGACTAGCGGCTAGCACAGATACGCAGTATTTT. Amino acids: CASSSGLAASTDTQYF.

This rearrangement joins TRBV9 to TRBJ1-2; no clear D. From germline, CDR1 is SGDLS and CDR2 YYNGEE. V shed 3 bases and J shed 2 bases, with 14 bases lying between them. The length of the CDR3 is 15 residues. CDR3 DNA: TGTGCCAGCAGCGAGGCCGAGGACGGGAACTATGGCTACACCTTC. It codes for CASSEAEDGNYGYTF.

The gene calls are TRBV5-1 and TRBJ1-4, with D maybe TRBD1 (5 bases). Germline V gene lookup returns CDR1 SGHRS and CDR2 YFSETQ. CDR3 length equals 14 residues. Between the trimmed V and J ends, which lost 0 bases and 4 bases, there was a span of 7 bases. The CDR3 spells CASSLGRGNEKLFF. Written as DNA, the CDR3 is TGCGCCAGCAGCTTGGGAAGGGGTAATGAAAAACTGTTTTTT.

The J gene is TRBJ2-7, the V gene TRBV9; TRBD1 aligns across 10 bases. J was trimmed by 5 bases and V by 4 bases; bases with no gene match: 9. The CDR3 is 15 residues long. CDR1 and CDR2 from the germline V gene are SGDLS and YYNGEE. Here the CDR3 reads CASSYGTGVFNEQYF. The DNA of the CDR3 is TGTGCCAGCAGCTACGGGACAGGGGTTTTCAACGAGCAGTACTTC.

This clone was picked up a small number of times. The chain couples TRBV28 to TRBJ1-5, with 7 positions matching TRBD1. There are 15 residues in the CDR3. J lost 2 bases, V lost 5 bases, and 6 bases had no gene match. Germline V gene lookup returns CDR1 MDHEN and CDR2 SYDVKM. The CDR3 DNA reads TGTGCCAGCAGTGCCATGAGGGGGCGCAATCAGCCCCAGCATTTT. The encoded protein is CASSAMRGRNQPQHF.

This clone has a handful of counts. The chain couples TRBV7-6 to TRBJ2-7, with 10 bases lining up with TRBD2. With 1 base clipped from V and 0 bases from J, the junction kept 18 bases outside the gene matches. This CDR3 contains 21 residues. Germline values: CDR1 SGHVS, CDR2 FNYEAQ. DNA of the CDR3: TGTGCCAGCAGCTTAGGAGCCCTTACTAGCGGGAAACACTTAGACTCCTACGAGCAGTACTTC. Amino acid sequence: CASSLGALTSGKHLDSYEQYF.

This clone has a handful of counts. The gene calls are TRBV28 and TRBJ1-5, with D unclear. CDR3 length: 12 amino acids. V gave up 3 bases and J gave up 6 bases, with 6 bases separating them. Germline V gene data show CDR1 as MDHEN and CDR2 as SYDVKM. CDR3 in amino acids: CASSFLFQPQHF. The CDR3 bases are TGTGCCAGCAGTTTTTTATTTCAGCCCCAGCATTTT. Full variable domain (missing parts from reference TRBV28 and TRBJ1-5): DVKVTQSSRYLVKRTGEKVFLECVQDMDHENMFWYRQDPGLGLRLIYFSYDVKMKEKGDIPEGYSVSREKKERFSLILESASTNQTSMYLCASSFLFQPQHFGDGTRLSIL.

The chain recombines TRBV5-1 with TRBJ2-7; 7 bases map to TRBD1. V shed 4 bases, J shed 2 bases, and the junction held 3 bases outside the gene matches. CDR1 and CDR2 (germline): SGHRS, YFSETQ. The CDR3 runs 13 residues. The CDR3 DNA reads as TGCGCCAGCAGCGAGGGGACAGCCTACGAGCAGTACTTC. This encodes CASSEGTAYEQYF. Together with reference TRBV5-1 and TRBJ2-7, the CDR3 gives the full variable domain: KAGVTQTPRYLIKTRGQQVTLSCSPISGHRSVSWYQQTPGQGLQFLFEYFSETQRNKGNFPGRFSGRQFSNSRSEMNVSTLELGDSALYLCASSEGTAYEQYFGPGTRLTVT.

In DNA form, the CDR3 reads TGTGCCAGCAGTGAAGCGCGGGGAGGGGGCCACACTGAAGCTTTCTTT. It encodes CASSEARGGGHTEAFF. The gene calls are TRBV6-1 and TRBJ1-1; TRBD1 agrees at 7 bases. Germline assignment: CDR1 MNHNS and CDR2 SASEGT. After removal of 0 bases from V and 3 bases from J, the junction contained 7 bases not matched to a gene. The CDR3 runs 16 residues.

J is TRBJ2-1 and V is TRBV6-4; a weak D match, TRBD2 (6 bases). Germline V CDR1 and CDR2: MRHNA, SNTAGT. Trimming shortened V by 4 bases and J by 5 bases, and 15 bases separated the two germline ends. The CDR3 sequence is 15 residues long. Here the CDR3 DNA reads TGTGCCAGCAGTGTCTTGGCGGGACCCAACAATGAGCAGTTCTTC. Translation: CASSVLAGPNNEQFF.

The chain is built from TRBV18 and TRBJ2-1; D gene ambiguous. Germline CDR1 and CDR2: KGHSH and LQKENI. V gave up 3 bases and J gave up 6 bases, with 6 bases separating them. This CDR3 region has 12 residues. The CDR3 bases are TGTGCCAGCTCACCGGTGGTCAATGAGCAGTTCTTC. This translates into CASSPVVNEQFF.

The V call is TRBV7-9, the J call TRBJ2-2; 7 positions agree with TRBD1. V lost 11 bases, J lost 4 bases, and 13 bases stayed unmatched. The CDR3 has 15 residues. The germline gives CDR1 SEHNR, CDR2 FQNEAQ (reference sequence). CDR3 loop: CALRGLTGSTGELFF. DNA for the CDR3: TGTGCCCTCAGGGGTTTGACAGGGTCCACCGGGGAGCTGTTTTTT.

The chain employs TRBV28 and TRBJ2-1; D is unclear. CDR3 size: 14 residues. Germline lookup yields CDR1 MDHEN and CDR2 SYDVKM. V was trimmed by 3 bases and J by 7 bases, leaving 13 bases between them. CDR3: CASSLILGRNEQFF. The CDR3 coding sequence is TGTGCCAGCAGTTTGATCCTTGGGCGGAATGAGCAGTTCTTC.

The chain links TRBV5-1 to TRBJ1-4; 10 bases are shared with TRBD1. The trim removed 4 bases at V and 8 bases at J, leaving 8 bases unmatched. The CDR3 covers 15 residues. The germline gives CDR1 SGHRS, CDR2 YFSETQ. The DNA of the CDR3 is TGCGCCAGCAGCGAGTCCGGGACAGGGGAAGAAAAACTGTTTTTT. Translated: CASSESGTGEEKLFF.